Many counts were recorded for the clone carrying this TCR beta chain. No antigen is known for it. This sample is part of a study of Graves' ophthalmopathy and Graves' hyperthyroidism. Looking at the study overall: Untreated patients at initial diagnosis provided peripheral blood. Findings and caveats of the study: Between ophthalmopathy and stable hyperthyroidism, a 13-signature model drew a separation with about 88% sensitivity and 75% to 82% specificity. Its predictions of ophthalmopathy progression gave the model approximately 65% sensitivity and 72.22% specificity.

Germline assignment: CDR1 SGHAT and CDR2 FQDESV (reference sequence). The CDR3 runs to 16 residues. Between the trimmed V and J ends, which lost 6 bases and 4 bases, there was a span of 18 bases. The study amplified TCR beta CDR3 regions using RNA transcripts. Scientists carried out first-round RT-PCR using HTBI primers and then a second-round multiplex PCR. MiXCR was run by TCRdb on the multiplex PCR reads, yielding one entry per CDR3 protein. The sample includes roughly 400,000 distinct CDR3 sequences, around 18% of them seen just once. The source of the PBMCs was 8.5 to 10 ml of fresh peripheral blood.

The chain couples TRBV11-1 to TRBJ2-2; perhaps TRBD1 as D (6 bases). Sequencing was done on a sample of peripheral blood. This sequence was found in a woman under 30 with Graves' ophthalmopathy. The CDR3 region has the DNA TGTGCCAGCAGGAGACCAACTACAGGGCCCACCGGGGAGCTGTTTTTT. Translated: CASRRPTTGPTGELFF.